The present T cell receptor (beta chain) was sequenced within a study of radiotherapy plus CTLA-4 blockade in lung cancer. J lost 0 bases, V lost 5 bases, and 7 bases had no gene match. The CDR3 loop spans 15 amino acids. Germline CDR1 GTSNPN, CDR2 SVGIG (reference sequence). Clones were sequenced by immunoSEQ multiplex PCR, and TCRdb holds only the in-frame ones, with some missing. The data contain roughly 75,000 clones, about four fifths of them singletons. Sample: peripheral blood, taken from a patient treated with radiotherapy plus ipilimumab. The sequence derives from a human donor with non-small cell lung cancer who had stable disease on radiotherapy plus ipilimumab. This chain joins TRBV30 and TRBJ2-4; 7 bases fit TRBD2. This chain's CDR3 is CAWGEGHLAKNIQYF. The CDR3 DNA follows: TGTGCCTGGGGGGAGGGCCATTTAGCCAAAAACATTCAGTACTTC.